A selection of T cell receptor beta chains follows, all from one sample in a study of blood T cells in healthy people across ages. TCRdb used MiXCR to reprocess the 5' RACE reads, holding one entry per CDR3 protein. Here the sample spans almost 1 million distinct CDR3 sequences, roughly 47% being singletons. Sequenced input: blood. The receptors were gathered from a woman aged 55-70 years in good health. The CDR3 runs from the conserved cysteine through the conserved F or W. A D gene is named only where the DNA matches it firmly. Clone size is stated in some rows and not others, as once, few, many or a class when expanded.

D,length,size,V,J,DNA,CDR3
.,15,.,TRBV15,TRBJ2-7,TGTGCCACCAGCAGAGATGTGGGCCGTGGGTACGAGCAGTACTTC,CATSRDVGRGYEQYF
.,11,few,TRBV28,TRBJ2-1,TGTGCCAGCGCCCCCGGGCGGAAGCAGTTCTTC,CASAPGRKQFF
TRBD1,15,.,TRBV27,TRBJ2-4,TGTGCCAGCAGGACAGGGTTCATGGCCGGAAGCATTCAGTACTTC,CASRTGFMAGSIQYF
.,16,once,TRBV7-2,TRBJ2-2,TGTGCCAGCAGCTTAGGGCGCGGTGCGAACACCGGGGAGCTGTTTTTT,CASSLGRGANTGELFF
.,14,.,TRBV7-8,TRBJ1-4,TGTGCCAGCAGCTTGGGCCGGGGGAATGAAAAACTGTTTTTT,CASSLGRGNEKLFF
TRBD2,16,.,TRBV4-1,TRBJ2-3,TGCGCCAGCAGCCAAGACTCTAGCGGGAGTGGCGATACGCAGTATTTT,CASSQDSSGSGDTQYF
.,11,.,TRBV7-2,TRBJ1-1,TGTGCCAGCAGCTGGGCACTGGGAGCTTTCTTT,CASSWALGAFF
TRBD1,14,.,TRBV20-1,TRBJ1-1,TGCAGTGCTAGTCGGGCAGGGGGCTGGGGTGAAGCTTTCTTT,CSASRAGGWGEAFF
.,18,few,TRBV7-9,TRBJ1-5,TGTGCCAGCAGCACACGGGGGGGCGGACGGTCTAGCAATCAGCCCCAGCATTTT,CASSTRGGGRSSNQPQHF
TRBD2,17,.,TRBV4-1,TRBJ2-3,TGCGCCAGCAGCCCCGGGACTAGCGGGAGGGCCGTAGATACGCAGTATTTT,CASSPGTSGRAVDTQYF
.,16,.,TRBV20-1,TRBJ2-7,TGCAGTGCTAGAGATCTCCCCGGGAGCTTGAACTACGAGCAGTACTTC,CSARDLPGSLNYEQYF
.,14,.,TRBV27,TRBJ2-7,TGTGCCAGCAGTTTTGCCAGGGGGGACTACGAGCAGTACTTC,CASSFARGDYEQYF
.,19,.,TRBV13,TRBJ2-3,TGTGCCAGCAGCTCATTACCCAAGGTATCGGGTCGGGGCACAGATACGCAGTATTTT,CASSSLPKVSGRGTDTQYF
.,14,.,TRBV20-1,TRBJ2-7,TGCAGTGCTAGAACGGGACTTGGCAGATACGAGCAGTACTTC,CSARTGLGRYEQYF
TRBD2,13,.,TRBV12-3/TRBV12-4,TRBJ2-1,TGTGCCAGCAGTGTAGCGGGAAGGGGTGAGCAGTTCTTC,CASSVAGRGEQFF
.,15,.,TRBV25-1,TRBJ1-2,TGTGCCAGCAGTGCTGGGGTCGTCGAGAGGAATGGCTACACCTTC,CASSAGVVERNGYTF
TRBD1,16,.,TRBV7-9,TRBJ1-2,TGTGCCAGCAGCTTAGCGGGGACAGGGGAGAACTATGGCTACACCTTC,CASSLAGTGENYGYTF
.,15,.,TRBV13,TRBJ1-6,TGTGCCAGCAGCCGCCTTGCAGGCGGCGATTCACCCCTCCACTTT,CASSRLAGGDSPLHF
.,13,once,TRBV6-4,TRBJ1-2,TGTGCCAGCCTGACGCCAGGGGCCCGGGGCTACACCTTC,CASLTPGARGYTF
.,16,few,TRBV6-5,TRBJ2-7,TGTGCCAGCAGCCTCCTCCCGGGACAAGGTTCCTACGAGCAGTACTTC,CASSLLPGQGSYEQYF
.,13,.,TRBV12-3/TRBV12-4,TRBJ2-4,TGTGCCAGCAGTGGGAAAGGCAAAAACATTCAGTACTTC,CASSGKGKNIQYF
.,14,few,TRBV28,TRBJ2-3,TGTGCCAGCAGGGGGGTTGGGGCGCCCCCCACGCAGTATTTT,CASRGVGAPPTQYF
TRBD1,14,.,TRBV4-3,TRBJ1-1,TGCGCCAGCAGCCGACTGGACAGGGGCACTGAAGCTTTCTTT,CASSRLDRGTEAFF
.,15,few,TRBV15,TRBJ1-1,TGTGCCACCAGCAGAGGAAGTAGAAGGGACACTGAAGCTTTCTTT,CATSRGSRRDTEAFF
.,14,.,TRBV7-2,TRBJ1-2,TGTGCCAGCAGCTTAGGGGCCGGGGACTATGGCTACACCTTC,CASSLGAGDYGYTF
.,13,few,TRBV10-3,TRBJ2-3,TGTGCCATCGGAGGGGTTTTAGGAGATACGCAGTATTTT,CAIGGVLGDTQYF
.,16,few,TRBV21-1,TRBJ2-1,TGTGCCAGCAGGAGTGGGGCAGGGGGCTGGTACGATGAGCAGTTCTTC,CASRSGAGGWYDEQFF
.,12,.,TRBV7-9,TRBJ2-1,TGTGCCAGCAGCTTAATGGCGAATGAGCGGTTCTTC,CASSLMANERFF
TRBD1,11,.,TRBV20-1,TRBJ2-5,TGCAGTGCACAGGGGAGAGAGACCCAGTACTTC,CSAQGRETQYF
TRBD2,17,.,TRBV7-2,TRBJ2-1,TGTGCCAGCAGCTTAGTTGGAGCGGGAGTGGTGGACAATGAGCAGTTCTTC,CASSLVGAGVVDNEQFF
TRBD1,19,.,TRBV7-8,TRBJ2-7,TGTGCCAGCAGCACCGACAGGGAGAGTACTGGCGGAGCCCCCTACGAGCAGTACTTC,CASSTDRESTGGAPYEQYF
TRBD2,16,many,TRBV4-2,TRBJ2-1,TGTGCCAGCAGCCAAGGTGGGACTAGCTCCTACAATGAGCAGTTCTTC,CASSQGGTSSYNEQFF
.,15,.,TRBV28,TRBJ2-2,TGTGCCAGCAGTTGGAACAGAAAGAACACCGGGGAGCTGTTTTTT,CASSWNRKNTGELFF
.,13,.,TRBV27,TRBJ2-5,TGTGTCAGCAAAGGAGCAGGCACTCGAGAGCAGTACTTC,CVSKGAGTREQYF
TRBD1,13,.,TRBV25-1,TRBJ2-7,TGTGCCAGCGGGGACAGGTTAACCTACGAGCAGTACTTC,CASGDRLTYEQYF
.,12,many,TRBV3-1,TRBJ2-7,TGTGCCAGCAGCCAAGGAAGTTCCGGGCAGTACTTC,CASSQGSSGQYF
.,12,.,TRBV10-3,TRBJ2-3,TGTGCCATCAGTGATAGGCTGACTACGCAGTATTTT,CAISDRLTTQYF
.,12,.,TRBV20-1,TRBJ1-1,TGCAGTGCTAGAAGCCAGGCGAGAGAAGCTTTCTTT,CSARSQAREAFF
.,16,few,TRBV6-2/TRBV6-3,TRBJ2-3,TGTGCCAGCAGCCCAACATCCCGGAGGCTTAGCGATACGCAGTATTTT,CASSPTSRRLSDTQYF
.,15,.,TRBV6-2/TRBV6-3,TRBJ2-7,TGTGCCAGCAGTTACCGCTCCAAGGTTGCCTACGAGCAGTACTTC,CASSYRSKVAYEQYF
TRBD2,12,.,TRBV29-1,TRBJ2-7,TGCAGCGCAATGACTAGCGCTTACGAGCAGTACTTC,CSAMTSAYEQYF
.,15,.,TRBV4-2,TRBJ1-2,TGTGCCAGCAGCCAAGATAGCGGCCTTGGACGTGGCTACACCTTC,CASSQDSGLGRGYTF
TRBD2,16,.,TRBV2,TRBJ2-1,TGTGCCAGCAGTGAAGAAGCCCGAGCGGGAGTTGATGAGCAGTTCTTC,CASSEEARAGVDEQFF
TRBD2,13,.,TRBV12-3/TRBV12-4,TRBJ2-1,TGTGCCAGCGCGGGAGCGGGGTACAATGAGCAGTTCTTC,CASAGAGYNEQFF
.,12,.,TRBV29-1,TRBJ2-1,TGCAGCGCTGAGTGGAGGGTCTTTGAGCAGTTCTTC,CSAEWRVFEQFF
.,13,few,TRBV14,TRBJ1-2,TGTGCCAGCAGCCAGAACAAGAACTATGGCTACACCTTC,CASSQNKNYGYTF
.,13,.,TRBV29-1,TRBJ1-5,TGCAGCGCAACATGGGGTAGCAATCAGCCCCAGCATTTT,CSATWGSNQPQHF
TRBD1,14,.,TRBV19,TRBJ2-2,TGTGCCTGTAGTAACCAGGGGGCAAGGGTGGAGCTGTTTTTT,CACSNQGARVELFF
TRBD2,13,few,TRBV25-1,TRBJ2-4,TGTGCCAGCAGTGAGCGAACTAGCGACATTCAGTACTTC,CASSERTSDIQYF
TRBD2,13,few,TRBV20-1,TRBJ2-4,TGCAGTGCTACTAGCGGGGGGAAAAACATTCAGTACTTC,CSATSGGKNIQYF
.,14,.,TRBV6-1,TRBJ2-7,TGTGCCAGCTACAGCGGGCCCTCTTCCTACGAGCAGTACTTC,CASYSGPSSYEQYF
.,15,.,TRBV9,TRBJ2-3,TGTGCCAGCAGCGTAGCGGGGTTTGGCACGGATACGCAGTATTTT,CASSVAGFGTDTQYF
.,13,few,TRBV28,TRBJ2-4,TGTGCCAGCAGTGTTAGTGGGGGAAACATTCAGTACTTC,CASSVSGGNIQYF
TRBD2,14,.,TRBV24-1,TRBJ2-7,TGTGCCACCAGCGGTAGCGGGAACTACAATGAGCAGTACTTC,CATSGSGNYNEQYF
.,18,.,TRBV10-3,TRBJ2-5,TGTGCCATCAGTGAGTCGAAAAGCGTGGAACGGACCCAAGAGACCCAGTACTTC,CAISESKSVERTQETQYF
.,14,.,TRBV10-3,TRBJ2-5,TGTGCCATCAGTGAGTTACTGAATCAAGAGACCCAGTACTTC,CAISELLNQETQYF
.,14,.,TRBV7-8,TRBJ2-5,TGTGCCAGCAGCTGGGGGGATAGGGCAGAGACCCAGTACTTC,CASSWGDRAETQYF